This T cell receptor beta chain was retrieved from a study of control samples from healthy donors and cancer patients. CDR1 LGHNA and CDR2 YNFKEQ come from the germline V gene. The V gene end was trimmed by 5 bases and the J gene end by 3 bases; junction bases not matched to a gene: 10. The CDR3 spans 15 residues. This clone was seen once. The method was immunoSEQ multiplex PCR; TCRdb's version includes in-frame clones alone and lacks a portion of them. Of tens of thousands of clones in the sample, roughly 86% were seen once. The TCR originated in a middle-aged man with head and neck cancer. Sequencing input: PBMCs. J is TRBJ2-7 and V is TRBV4-2, with 7 bases that match TRBD2. CDR3 sequence (DNA): TGTGCCAGCAGCAAGCGTACCGGGACTAACTACGAGCAGTACTTC. Translating it yields CASSKRTGTNYEQYF.